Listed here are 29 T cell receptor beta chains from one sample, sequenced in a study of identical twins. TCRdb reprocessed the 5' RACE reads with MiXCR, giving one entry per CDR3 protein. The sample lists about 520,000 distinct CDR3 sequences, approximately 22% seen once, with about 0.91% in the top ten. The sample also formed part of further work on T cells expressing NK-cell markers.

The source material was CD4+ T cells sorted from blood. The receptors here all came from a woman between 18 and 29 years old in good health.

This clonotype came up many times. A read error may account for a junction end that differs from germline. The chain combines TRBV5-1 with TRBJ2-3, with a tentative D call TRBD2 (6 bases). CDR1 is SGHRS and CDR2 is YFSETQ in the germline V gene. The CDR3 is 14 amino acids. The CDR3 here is CASSLAVYTDTQYF. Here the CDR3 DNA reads TGTGCCAGCAGTTTAGCGGTGTACACAGATACGCAGTATTTT.

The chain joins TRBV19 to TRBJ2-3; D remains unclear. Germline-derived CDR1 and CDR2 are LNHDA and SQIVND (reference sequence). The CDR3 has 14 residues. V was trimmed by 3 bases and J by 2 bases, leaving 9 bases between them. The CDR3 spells CASSISRNTDTQYF. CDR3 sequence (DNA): TGTGCCAGTAGTATCTCCCGGAACACAGATACGCAGTATTTT.

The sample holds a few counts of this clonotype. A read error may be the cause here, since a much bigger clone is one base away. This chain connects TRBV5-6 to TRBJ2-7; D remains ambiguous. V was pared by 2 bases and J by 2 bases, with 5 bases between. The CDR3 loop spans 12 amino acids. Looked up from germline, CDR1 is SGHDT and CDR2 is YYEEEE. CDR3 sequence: CASSLRTYEQYF. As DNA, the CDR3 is TGTGCCAGCAGCTTAAGGACCTACGAGCAGTACTTC.

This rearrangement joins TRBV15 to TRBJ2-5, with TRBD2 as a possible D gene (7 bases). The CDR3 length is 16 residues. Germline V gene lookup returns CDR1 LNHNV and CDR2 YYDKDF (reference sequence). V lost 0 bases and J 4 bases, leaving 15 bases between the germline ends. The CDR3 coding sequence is TGTGCCACCAGCAGAGAATGGGGGGGCGGAGGAGAGACCCAGTACTTC. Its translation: CATSREWGGGGETQYF.

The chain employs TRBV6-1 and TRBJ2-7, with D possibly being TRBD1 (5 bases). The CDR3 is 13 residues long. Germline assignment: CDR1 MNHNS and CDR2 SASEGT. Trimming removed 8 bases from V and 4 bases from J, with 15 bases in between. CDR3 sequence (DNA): TGTGCCAGCCGATTCCAGGGAAAGTACGAGCAGTACTTC. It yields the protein CASRFQGKYEQYF.

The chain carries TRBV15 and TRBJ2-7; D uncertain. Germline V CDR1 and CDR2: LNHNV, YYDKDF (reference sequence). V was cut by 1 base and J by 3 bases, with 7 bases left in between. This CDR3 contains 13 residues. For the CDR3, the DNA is TGTGCCACCAGCAGAGGCATTTTCTACGAGCAGTACTTC. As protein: CATSRGIFYEQYF. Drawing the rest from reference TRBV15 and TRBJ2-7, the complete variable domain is DAMVIQNPRYQVTQFGKPVTLSCSQTLNHNVMYWYQQKSSQAPKLLFHYYDKDFNNEADTPDNFQSRRPNTSFCFLDIRSPGLGDTAMYLCATSRGIFYEQYFGPGTRLTVT.

CDR3 sequence: CATSAQGLKETQYF. As DNA, the CDR3 is TGTGCCACCAGCGCGCAGGGACTCAAAGAGACCCAGTACTTC. J is TRBJ2-5 and V is TRBV15; D may be TRBD2 (6 bases). Germline CDR1 is LNHNV and CDR2 is YYDKDF (reference sequence). V lost 5 bases, J lost 3 bases, and 13 bases lay in between. This CDR3 has 14 amino acids.

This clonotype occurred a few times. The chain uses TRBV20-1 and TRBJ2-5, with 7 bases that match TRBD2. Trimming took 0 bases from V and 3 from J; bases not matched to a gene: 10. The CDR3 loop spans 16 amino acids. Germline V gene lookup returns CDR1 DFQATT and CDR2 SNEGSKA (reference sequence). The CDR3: CSARDVGGSREETQYF. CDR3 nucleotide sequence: TGCAGTGCTAGAGATGTCGGCGGGAGCAGGGAAGAGACCCAGTACTTC.

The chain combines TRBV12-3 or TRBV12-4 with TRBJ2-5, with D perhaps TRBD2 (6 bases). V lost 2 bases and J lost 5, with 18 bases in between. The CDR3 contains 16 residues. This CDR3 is CASSLLLGTAGETQYF. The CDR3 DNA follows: TGTGCCAGCAGTTTACTCCTAGGGACTGCTGGGGAGACCCAGTACTTC.

The CDR3 coding sequence is TGTGCCAGCAGCTTAGCGTCGGTTGACGCCTACGAGCAGTACTTC. Protein sequence: CASSLASVDAYEQYF. This chain uses TRBV7-2 with TRBJ2-7; D remains ambiguous. The CDR3 length is 15 residues. The V gene lost 0 bases and the J gene lost 2 bases, with 11 bases spanning the gap. Germline V gene sequence: CDR1 SGHTA, CDR2 FQGNSA.

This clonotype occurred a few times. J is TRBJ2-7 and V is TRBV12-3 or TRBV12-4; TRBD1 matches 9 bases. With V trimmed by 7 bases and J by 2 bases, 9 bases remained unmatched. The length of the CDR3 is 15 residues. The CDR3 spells CASTSSRTGAYEQYF. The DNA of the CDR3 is TGTGCCAGCACTTCGTCCCGGACAGGGGCCTACGAGCAGTACTTC.

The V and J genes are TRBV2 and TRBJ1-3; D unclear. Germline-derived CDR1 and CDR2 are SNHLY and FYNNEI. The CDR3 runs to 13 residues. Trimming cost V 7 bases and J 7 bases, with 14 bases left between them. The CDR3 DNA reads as TGTGCCAGCAATCGGGAAATTACGAACACCATATATTTT. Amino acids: CASNREITNTIYF.

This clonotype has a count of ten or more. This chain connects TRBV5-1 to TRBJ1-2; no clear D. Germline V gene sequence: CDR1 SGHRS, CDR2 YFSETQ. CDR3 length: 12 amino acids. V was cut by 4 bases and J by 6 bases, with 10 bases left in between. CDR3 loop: CASSGGRNGYTF. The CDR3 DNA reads TGCGCCAGCAGCGGTGGACGTAATGGCTACACCTTC.

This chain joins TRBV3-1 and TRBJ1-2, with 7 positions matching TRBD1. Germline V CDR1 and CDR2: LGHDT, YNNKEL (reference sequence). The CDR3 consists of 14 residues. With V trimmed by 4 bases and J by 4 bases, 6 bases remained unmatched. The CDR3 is CASSLGQKAYGYTF. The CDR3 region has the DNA TGTGCCAGCAGCCTGGGACAGAAGGCCTATGGCTACACCTTC.

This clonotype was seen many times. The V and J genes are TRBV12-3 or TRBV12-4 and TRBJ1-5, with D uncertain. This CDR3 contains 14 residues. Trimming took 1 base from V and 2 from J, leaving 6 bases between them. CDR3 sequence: CASSLVQGNQPQHF. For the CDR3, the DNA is TGTGCCAGCAGTTTAGTTCAGGGCAATCAGCCCCAGCATTTT.

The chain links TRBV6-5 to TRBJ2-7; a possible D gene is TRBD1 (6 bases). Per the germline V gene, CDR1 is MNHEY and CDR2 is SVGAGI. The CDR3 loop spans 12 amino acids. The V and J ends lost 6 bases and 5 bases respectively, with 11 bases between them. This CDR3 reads CASRTTGNEQYF. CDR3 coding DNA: TGTGCCAGCAGAACAACAGGGAACGAGCAGTACTTC.

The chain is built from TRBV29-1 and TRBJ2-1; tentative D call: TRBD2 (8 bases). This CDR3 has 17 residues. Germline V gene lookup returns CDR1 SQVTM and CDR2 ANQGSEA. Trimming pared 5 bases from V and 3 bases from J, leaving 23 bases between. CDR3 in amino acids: CSVPRGRLAGLYNEQFF. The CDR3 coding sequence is TGCAGCGTTCCAAGGGGGCGGCTAGCGGGCCTCTACAATGAGCAGTTCTTC.

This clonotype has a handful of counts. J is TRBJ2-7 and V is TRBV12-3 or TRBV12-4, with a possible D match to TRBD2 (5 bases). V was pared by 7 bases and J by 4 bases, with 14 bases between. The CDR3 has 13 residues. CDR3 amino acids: CASTSGMQYEQYF. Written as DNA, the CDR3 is TGTGCCAGCACCTCCGGGATGCAATACGAGCAGTACTTC.

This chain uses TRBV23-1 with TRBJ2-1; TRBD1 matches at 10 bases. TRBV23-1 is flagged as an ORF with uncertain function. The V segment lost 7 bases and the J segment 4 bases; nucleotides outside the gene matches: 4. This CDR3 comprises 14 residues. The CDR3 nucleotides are TGCGCCAGCATCGGGACAGGGGTTTACAATGAGCAGTTCTTC. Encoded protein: CASIGTGVYNEQFF.

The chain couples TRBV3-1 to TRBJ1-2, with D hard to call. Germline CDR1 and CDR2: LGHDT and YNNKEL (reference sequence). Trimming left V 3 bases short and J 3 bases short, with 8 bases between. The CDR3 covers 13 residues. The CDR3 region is CASSHHFHYGYTF. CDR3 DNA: TGTGCCAGCAGCCATCACTTTCACTATGGCTACACCTTC.

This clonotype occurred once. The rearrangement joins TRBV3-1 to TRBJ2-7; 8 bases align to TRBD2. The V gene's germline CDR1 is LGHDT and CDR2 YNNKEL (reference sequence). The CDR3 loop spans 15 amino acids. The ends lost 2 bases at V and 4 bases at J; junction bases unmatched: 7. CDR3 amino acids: CASSQSPGGFYEQYF. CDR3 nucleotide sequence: TGTGCCAGCAGCCAATCCCCGGGGGGGTTTTACGAGCAGTACTTC.

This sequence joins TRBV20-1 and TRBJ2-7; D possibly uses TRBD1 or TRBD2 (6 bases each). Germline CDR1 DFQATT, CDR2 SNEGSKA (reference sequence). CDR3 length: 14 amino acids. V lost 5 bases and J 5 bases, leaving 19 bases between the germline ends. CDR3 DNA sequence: TGCAGTGCTCGGTACTCTCAAGGGGGGAACGAGCAGTACTTC. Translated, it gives CSARYSQGGNEQYF.

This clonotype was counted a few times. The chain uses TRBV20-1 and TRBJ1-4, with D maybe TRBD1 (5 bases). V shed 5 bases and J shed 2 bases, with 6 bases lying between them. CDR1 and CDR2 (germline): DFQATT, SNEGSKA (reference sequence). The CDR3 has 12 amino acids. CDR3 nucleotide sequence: TGCAGTGCTGACAGCACTAATGAAAAACTGTTTTTT. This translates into CSADSTNEKLFF.

The CDR3 loop is CAISEGQAYEQYF. The CDR3 DNA follows: TGTGCCATCAGTGAGGGACAGGCCTACGAGCAGTACTTC. J is TRBJ2-7 and V is TRBV10-3; TRBD1 aligns across 7 bases. Germline-derived CDR1 and CDR2 are ENHRY and SYGVKD. V lost 2 bases and J lost 2; bases outside the gene matches: 0. The CDR3 is 13 amino acids.

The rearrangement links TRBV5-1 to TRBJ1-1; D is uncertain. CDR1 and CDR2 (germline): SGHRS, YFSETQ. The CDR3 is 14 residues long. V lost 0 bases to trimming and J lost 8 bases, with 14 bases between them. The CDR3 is CASSLEPGGAEAFF. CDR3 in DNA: TGCGCCAGCAGCTTGGAGCCAGGAGGAGCGGAAGCTTTCTTT.

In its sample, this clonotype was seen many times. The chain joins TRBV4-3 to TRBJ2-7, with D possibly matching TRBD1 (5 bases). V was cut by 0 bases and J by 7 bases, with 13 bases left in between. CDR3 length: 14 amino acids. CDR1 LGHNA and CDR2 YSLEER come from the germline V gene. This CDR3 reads CASSQETRAREQYF. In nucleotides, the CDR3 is TGCGCCAGCAGCCAAGAAACCAGGGCGAGGGAGCAGTACTTC.

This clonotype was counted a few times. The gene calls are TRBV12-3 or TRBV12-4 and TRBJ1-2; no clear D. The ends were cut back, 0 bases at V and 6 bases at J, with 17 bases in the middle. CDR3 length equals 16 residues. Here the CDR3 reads CASSLALSRVLHGYTF. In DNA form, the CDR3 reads TGTGCCAGCAGTTTAGCCCTATCTCGGGTCCTCCATGGCTACACCTTC.

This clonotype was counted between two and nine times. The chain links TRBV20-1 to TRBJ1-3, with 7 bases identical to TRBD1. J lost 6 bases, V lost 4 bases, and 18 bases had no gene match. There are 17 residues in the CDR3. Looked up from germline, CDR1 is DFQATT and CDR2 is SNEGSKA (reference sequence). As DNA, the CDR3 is TGCAGTGCTATGGGACAGCGCCATCGAGGCGTCGCAAACACCATATATTTT. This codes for CSAMGQRHRGVANTIYF.

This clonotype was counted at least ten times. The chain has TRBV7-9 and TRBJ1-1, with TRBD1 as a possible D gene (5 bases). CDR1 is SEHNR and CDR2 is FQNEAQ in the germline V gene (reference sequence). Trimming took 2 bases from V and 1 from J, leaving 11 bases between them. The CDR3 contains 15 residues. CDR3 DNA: TGTGCCAGCAGCTTAAGCGGGGGTGGGAACACTGAAGCTTTCTTT. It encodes CASSLSGGGNTEAFF.